This T cell receptor beta chain was recorded in a study of CD8 T cells in ankylosing spondylitis. General study points: A subset of motif variants has previously been described in the synovial fluid and blood of reactive arthritis. What seemed typical of ankylosing spondylitis blood was a TCR beta motif built from eight highly homologous variants. It was reported that disease-linked clones were significantly enriched in matched ankylosing spondylitis synovial fluid. Disease-linked clones were CD8+ and relatively rare in peripheral blood.

As regards this clonotype: Its antigen is as yet unknown.

Making the TCR beta libraries involved quantitative 5'-RACE with molecular barcodes. One entry per CDR3 protein results from TCRdb running MiXCR on the 5' RACE reads. The sample lists some 840,000 distinct CDR3 sequences, roughly 10% seen once, with more than 0.5% in the top ten. This CDR3 region has 14 residues. Trimming shortened V by 5 bases and J by 0 bases, and 7 bases separated the two germline ends. The clonotype was recovered from a male donor with ankylosing spondylitis. The rearrangement joins TRBV12-3 or TRBV12-4 to TRBJ2-2; D unresolved. Sequencing used blood, either unsorted or a sorted T cell fraction (not recorded which). The CDR3: CASSRHSNTGELFF. The CDR3 nucleotides are TGTGCCAGCAGTCGGCATTCGAACACCGGGGAGCTGTTTTTT.